The 26 T cell receptor beta chains listed next were all sequenced from one sample in a study of shared clonotypes between healthy human individuals (dated by TCRdb to about 2020). Libraries were built with the immunoSEQ multiplex PCR assay. Held by TCRdb, this immuneACCESS table contains in-frame sequences only and omits some clones. Under half of the omission traces to an unresolved V gene where checked; the cause of the rest is unknown. The sample table shows fewer than 3 million clones, and approximately 90% are seen once. Around 0.38% of the sample lies in the top ten. The sample consisted of naive CD4+ T cells from PBMCs. Sample cell subset or site, as interpreted from the label and publication: CD45RA+ positively selected. The receptor set was obtained from a man between 18 and 35 years old in good health. Some clones in this sample may be carry-over from other donors' samples.

The genes are TRBV9 and TRBJ2-7; D uncertain. The V end was cut by 4 bases, the J end by 3 bases, with 11 bases between. In germline, CDR1 is SGDLS, CDR2 YYNGEE. The CDR3 length is 13 residues. The CDR3 protein is CASSFDSDYEQYF. CDR3 coding DNA: TGTGCCAGCAGCTTCGACTCCGACTACGAGCAGTACTTC.

The V and J genes are TRBV28 and TRBJ2-1; 7 nucleotides align to TRBD1. The junction had 16 bases not matched to a gene; V was cut back by 4 bases and J by 7 bases. The germline CDR1 and CDR2 sequences are MDHEN and SYDVKM. The CDR3 runs 17 residues. Here the CDR3 DNA reads TGTGCCAGCAGTTCGACGACAGGGCTTCGTTTTGCGAATGAGCAGTTCTTC. It codes for CASSSTTGLRFANEQFF.

The sample holds one count of this clone. The chain links TRBV6-1 to TRBJ2-7, with 8 positions matching TRBD2. The V gene end was trimmed by 3 bases and the J gene end by 3 bases; junction bases not matched to a gene: 7. CDR1 and CDR2 (germline): MNHNS, SASEGT. CDR3 size: 15 residues. The DNA for the CDR3 is TGTGCCAGCAGTGAGGCCGGGACTAGTTACTACGAGCAGTACTTC. Protein product: CASSEAGTSYYEQYF.

The chain employs TRBV4-2 and TRBJ2-1; 8 bases line up with TRBD2. The J segment lost 0 bases and the V segment lost 0 bases, leaving 10 bases of the junction unmatched. CDR3 length: 19 amino acids. CDR1 LGHNA and CDR2 YNFKEQ come from the germline V gene. CDR3 coding DNA: TGTGCCAGCAGCCAAGATCGGGGGGGTGCGGTTAGCTCCTACAATGAGCAGTTCTTC. Its translation is CASSQDRGGAVSSYNEQFF.

This clone was counted once. The J gene is TRBJ1-5, the V gene TRBV6-5; D not resolved. V shed 2 bases and J shed 6 bases, with 11 bases lying between them. This CDR3 has 14 amino acids. Germline-derived CDR1 and CDR2 are MNHEY and SVGAGI. Here the CDR3 DNA reads TGTGCCAGCAGTTACGACGGAGCGGTTCAGCCCCAGCATTTT. It is translated as CASSYDGAVQPQHF.

The chain couples TRBV6-4 to TRBJ1-5; D not resolved. V lost 0 bases and J 6 bases, leaving 6 bases between the germline ends. CDR3 size: 13 residues. The germline CDR1 and CDR2 sequences are MRHNA and SNTAGT. The CDR3: CASSDSLGQPQHF. CDR3 coding DNA: TGTGCCAGCAGTGACTCGCTGGGTCAGCCCCAGCATTTT.

The rearrangement joins TRBV11-1 to TRBJ2-1, with 7 bases that match TRBD2. The CDR3 has 15 amino acids. The germline V gene has CDR1 SGHAT and CDR2 FQDESV (reference sequence). V lost 1 base to trimming and J lost 5 bases; unmatched junction nucleotides: 5. This CDR3 is CASSLGGSRNNEQFF. CDR3 DNA: TGTGCCAGCAGCTTAGGCGGGAGTAGGAACAATGAGCAGTTCTTC.

The chain has TRBV28 and TRBJ2-1, with TRBD2 identical over 9 bases. V was clipped by 6 bases and J by 0 bases; unmatched bases: 3. Per germline, CDR1 MDHEN and CDR2 SYDVKM. The CDR3 covers 15 residues. Written as DNA, the CDR3 is TGTGCCAGCAGACAGACTAGCGGCTCCTACAATGAGCAGTTCTTC. Its translation is CASRQTSGSYNEQFF.

The rearrangement links TRBV11-2 to TRBJ1-5; a possible D gene is TRBD1 (6 bases). Germline lookup yields CDR1 SGHAT and CDR2 FQNNGV. There are 15 residues in the CDR3. V lost 3 bases and J 5 bases, leaving 14 bases between the germline ends. CDR3 sequence (DNA): TGTGCCAGCAGCTTCGGCAGGGGTCGTGATCAGCCCCAGCATTTT. It specifies CASSFGRGRDQPQHF. Full variable domain (missing parts from reference TRBV11-2 and TRBJ1-5): EAGVAQSPRYKIIEKRQSVAFWCNPISGHATLYWYQQILGQGPKLLIQFQNNGVVDDSQLPKDRFSAERLKGVDSTLKIQPAKLEDSAVYLCASSFGRGRDQPQHFGDGTRLSIL.

CDR3 protein: CASTSPYNEQFF. In nucleotides, the CDR3 is TGTGCCAGCACCTCCCCCTACAATGAGCAGTTCTTC. The rearrangement uses TRBV27 and TRBJ2-1; D is unclear. The CDR3 has 12 amino acids. Germline CDR1 is MNHEY and CDR2 is SMNVEV (reference sequence). The ends were cut back, 7 bases at V and 2 bases at J, with 6 bases in the middle.

This clone occurred once. The gene calls are TRBV27 and TRBJ1-2; D may be TRBD1 (6 bases). The CDR3 is 16 residues long. Trimming took off 2 bases at V and 6 bases at J, with 19 bases between the two ends. Germline values: CDR1 MNHEY, CDR2 SMNVEV (reference sequence). The CDR3 nucleotides read TGTGCCAGCAGTTTAGGAGGACAGCGACCACTACATGGCTACACCTTC. It is translated as CASSLGGQRPLHGYTF.

The chain uses TRBV2 and TRBJ2-2; 8 bases are shared with TRBD1. This CDR3 spans 15 amino acids. Germline lookup yields CDR1 SNHLY and CDR2 FYNNEI. J gave up 4 bases and V 5 bases, and 6 bases lay outside the gene matches. The CDR3 region has the DNA TGTGCCAGCAGTACAGGGGGAGGAGGCACCGGGGAGCTGTTTTTT. It is translated as CASSTGGGGTGELFF.

Comment on this clone: One end of the junction fails to match germline, which may point to a read error. This chain joins TRBV11-2 and TRBJ2-5, with D maybe TRBD2 (6 bases). Looked up from germline, CDR1 is SGHAT and CDR2 is FQNNGV. CDR3 length: 14 residues. As DNA, the CDR3 is TGTGCCAGCAGCTACCTTGGGCGGGAAGAGGCCCAGTACTTC. Protein product: CASSYLGREEAQYF.

The chain is built from TRBV18 and TRBJ1-5; 9 positions agree with TRBD1. Germline V gives CDR1 KGHSH, CDR2 LQKENI. CDR3 length equals 15 residues. Trimming removed 2 bases from V and 5 bases from J; junction bases left unmatched: 4. The DNA for the CDR3 is TGTGCCAGCTCACCATGGACAGGGGAGGATCAGCCCCAGCATTTT. As protein: CASSPWTGEDQPQHF.

The V gene is TRBV6-5, the J gene TRBJ1-2, with 7 bases fitting TRBD1. Trimming at V came to 10 bases and at J to 0 bases, leaving 5 bases not matched to a gene. Germline CDR1 is MNHEY and CDR2 is SVGAGI. The length of the CDR3 is 13 residues. CDR3: CATGDRANYGYTF. The CDR3 bases are TGTGCCACCGGGGACAGAGCTAACTATGGCTACACCTTC.

The rearrangement uses TRBV9 and TRBJ2-1, with TRBD2 matching 9 bases. The V and J ends lost 3 bases and 6 bases, in that order; junction bases with no gene match: 7. In germline, CDR1 is SGDLS, CDR2 YYNGEE. This CDR3 is built from 15 residues. This CDR3 reads CASSASSGRLNEQFF. In nucleotides, the CDR3 is TGTGCCAGCAGCGCTTCAAGCGGGAGGCTCAATGAGCAGTTCTTC.

This clone was seen only once. A much larger clone lies a single base off, so this may be a read error. The sample has other DNA sequences that encode this CDR3 too. The V call is TRBV11-3, the J call TRBJ2-3, with D perhaps being TRBD1 or TRBD2 (5 bases each). CDR1 is SGHNT and CDR2 is YENEEA in the germline V gene. The CDR3 has 12 amino acids. V gave up 3 bases and J gave up 4 bases, with 5 bases separating them. This CDR3 reads CASSLGADTQYF. CDR3 in DNA: TGTGCCAGCAGCTTGGGGGCAGATACGCAGTATTTT.

The chain recombines TRBV6-5 with TRBJ2-7; weak D call: TRBD1 (6 bases). Germline CDR1 reads MNHEY; CDR2 reads SVGAGI. Trimming removed 6 bases at V and 6 bases at J, with 18 bases between. This CDR3 region has 14 residues. The CDR3 DNA is TGTGCCAGCAGCCAACTAGAACGAGGGGGCGAGCAGTACTTC. Residues: CASSQLERGGEQYF.

The CDR3 loop is CASSQGGLSYEQYF. The CDR3 nucleotides are TGTGCCAGCAGCCAAGGGGGGCTATCCTACGAGCAGTACTTC. The V call is TRBV5-6, the J call TRBJ2-7; tentatively, D is TRBD1 or TRBD2 (6 bases each). Germline assignment: CDR1 SGHDT and CDR2 YYEEEE. CDR3 size: 14 residues. Between the trimmed V and J ends, which lost 4 bases and 1 base, there was a span of 12 bases.

Of note for this clone: The same CDR3 also results from other DNA sequences found in this sample. The genes are TRBV28 and TRBJ2-7; no clear D gene. The germline V and J ends were trimmed by 3 bases and 0 bases, with 9 bases remaining between them. CDR1 is MDHEN, CDR2 SYDVKM, per germline. The CDR3 loop spans 14 amino acids. The CDR3: CASSLWGSSYEQYF. The CDR3 nucleotides read TGTGCCAGCAGTTTGTGGGGAAGCTCCTACGAGCAGTACTTC. The variable domain in full, with the rest retrieved from reference TRBV28 and TRBJ2-7, is DVKVTQSSRYLVKRTGEKVFLECVQDMDHENMFWYRQDPGLGLRLIYFSYDVKMKEKGDIPEGYSVSREKKERFSLILESASTNQTSMYLCASSLWGSSYEQYFGPGTRLTVT.

CDR3 nucleotide sequence: TGTGCCAGCAGCCTGCCCGGGACTAGCCTAGAGCAGTACTTC. The encoded protein is CASSLPGTSLEQYF. The rearrangement uses TRBV7-9 and TRBJ2-7, with 9 bases identical to TRBD2. Germline V gene lookup returns CDR1 SEHNR and CDR2 FQNEAQ (reference sequence). This CDR3 spans 14 amino acids. Losses at the gene ends were 5 bases for V and 7 bases for J; bases not matched to a gene: 9.

V usage is TRBV28 and J usage is TRBJ1-5; 10 nucleotides line up with TRBD1. Germline V gene lookup returns CDR1 MDHEN and CDR2 SYDVKM. V shed 6 bases and J 7 bases; nucleotides not matched to a gene: 9. The CDR3 consists of 15 residues. Here the CDR3 DNA reads TGTGCCAGCAGCACACCGGGACAGGGGTACCAGCCCCAGCATTTT. Its protein product is CASSTPGQGYQPQHF.

The genes are TRBV5-4 and TRBJ1-1; possibly TRBD1 for D (6 bases). Germline assignment: CDR1 SGHNT and CDR2 YYREEE (reference sequence). V was shortened by 6 bases and J by 2 bases, with 20 bases between the two germline ends. The CDR3 length is 16 residues. This CDR3 reads CASKGGSGVVNTEAFF. CDR3 in DNA: TGTGCCAGCAAAGGGGGGTCAGGGGTTGTAAACACTGAAGCTTTCTTT.

The rearrangement uses TRBV28 and TRBJ2-1; D is tentatively TRBD1 or TRBD2 (5 bases each). The V and J ends lost 4 bases and 5 bases respectively, with 24 bases between them. CDR1 and CDR2 from the germline V gene are MDHEN and SYDVKM. The CDR3 is made up of 18 amino acids. In nucleotides, the CDR3 is TGTGCCAGCAGTTCGCCTTGGTCTAGTGGGACCACAGACAATGAGCAGTTCTTC. This codes for CASSSPWSSGTTDNEQFF.

This chain links TRBV18 with TRBJ2-3; the match to TRBD1 covers 7 bases. CDR3 length: 15 residues. Germline CDR1 is KGHSH and CDR2 is LQKENI. The J segment lost 2 bases and the V segment lost 3 bases, leaving 5 bases of the junction unmatched. As DNA, the CDR3 is TGTGCCAGCTCACCCGGACAGGCCAACACAGATACGCAGTATTTT. It is translated as CASSPGQANTDTQYF.

This rearrangement joins TRBV6-5 to TRBJ1-3; the match to TRBD1 covers 7 bases. Germline CDR1 is MNHEY and CDR2 is SVGAGI. The CDR3 has 16 residues. The V segment lost 0 bases and the J segment 2 bases; nucleotides outside the gene matches: 4. The CDR3 DNA reads TGTGCCAGCAGTTACTCGGGACAGCAAACTGGAAACACCATATATTTT. It specifies CASSYSGQQTGNTIYF.